The 21 T cell receptor beta chains below come from one sample, sequenced in a study of T cells in Graves' hyperthyroidism and ophthalmopathy. Authors of the study amplified TCR beta CDR3 regions from RNA transcripts. First-round RT-PCR targeting the TCR CDR3 was performed with the HTBI primer set. MiXCR, applied by TCRdb to the multiplex PCR reads, yields one record per CDR3 protein. The sample lists about 720,000 distinct CDR3 sequences, around 20% seen once, with 16% in the top ten. The sample consisted of blood. The receptors here all came from a woman aged 50 to 60 with Graves' hyperthyroidism that later progressed to Graves' ophthalmopathy.

In this sample, this clonotype turned up many times. The gene calls are TRBV2 and TRBJ1-1; TRBD1 aligns across 8 bases. CDR1 and CDR2 from the germline V gene are SNHLY and FYNNEI. The CDR3 has 14 residues. J lost 5 bases, V lost 5 bases, and 7 bases had no gene match. Written as DNA, the CDR3 is TGTGCCAGCAGTCTCGACAGGGGTTATACTGAAGCTTTCTTT. Translating it yields CASSLDRGYTEAFF.

This clonotype occurred many times. CDR3 residues: CSAVRDRGYEQYF. The CDR3 DNA reads TGCAGTGCTGTCCGGGACAGGGGCTACGAGCAGTACTTC. The V and J genes are TRBV20-1 and TRBJ2-7; 10 nucleotides align to TRBD1. This CDR3 is built from 13 residues. Per germline, CDR1 DFQATT and CDR2 SNEGSKA (reference sequence). Germline trimming cut 5 bases from V and 3 bases from J; bases unmatched to any gene: 4.

The chain is built from TRBV6-5 and TRBJ2-2, with D unclear. Trimming removed 2 bases from V and 0 bases from J, with 13 bases in between. From germline, CDR1 is MNHEY and CDR2 SVGAGI. This CDR3 is built from 17 residues. The DNA of the CDR3 is TGTGCCAGCAGTTACGAGTGGGCGGCCCCGAACACCGGGGAGCTGTTTTTT. This gives the protein CASSYEWAAPNTGELFF.

This clonotype was seen ten or more times. The rearrangement uses TRBV5-1 and TRBJ1-6; 9 nucleotides agree with TRBD1. Germline V gives CDR1 SGHRS, CDR2 YFSETQ. The CDR3 runs 16 residues. The V segment lost 0 bases and the J segment 7 bases; nucleotides outside the gene matches: 5. The CDR3 bases are TGCGCCAGCAGCTTGGAGGGACAGGGTGCCAATTCACCCCTCCACTTT. Protein product: CASSLEGQGANSPLHF.

The count of this clonotype is one. The CDR3 sequence is CATGRDTSSYNEQFF. The DNA of the CDR3 is TGTGCCACCGGGCGGGACACTAGCTCCTACAATGAGCAGTTCTTC. The chain is built from TRBV10-3 and TRBJ2-1; D assignment may be TRBD1 or TRBD2 (6 bases each). With 10 bases removed from V and 0 bases from J, the gap between germline ends came to 16 bases. Germline CDR1 ENHRY, CDR2 SYGVKD. This CDR3 has 15 residues.

In this sample, this clonotype turned up once. The chain joins TRBV28 to TRBJ1-6; maybe TRBD1 (5 bases). Trimming took off 10 bases at V and 9 bases at J, with 22 bases between the two ends. This CDR3 is 15 amino acids long. CDR1 and CDR2 from the germline V gene are MDHEN and SYDVKM. CDR3 amino acids: CATRIRDGQGSPLHF. The CDR3 DNA is TGTGCCACCCGGATAAGGGACGGACAAGGTTCACCCCTCCACTTT.

The sample holds a few counts of this clonotype. The gene calls are TRBV20-1 and TRBJ1-2, with D unresolved. CDR3 length equals 14 residues. Trimming shortened V by 3 bases and J by 1 base, and 12 bases separated the two germline ends. Germline V gene lookup returns CDR1 DFQATT and CDR2 SNEGSKA (reference sequence). CDR3: CSASLSADNYGYTF. As DNA, the CDR3 is TGCAGTGCTAGCCTTTCGGCAGATAACTATGGCTACACCTTC.

V is TRBV6-1 and J is TRBJ2-1; TRBD2 matches 10 bases. The DNA end is more similar to TRBJ2-7, so the J call may be wrong. The CDR3 runs to 17 residues. Per the germline V gene, CDR1 is MNHNS and CDR2 is SASEGT. The CDR3, as DNA: TGTGCCAGCACCATCCAGGGGGCGAGCGGGGGGGCCAATGAGCAGTACTTC. It codes for CASTIQGASGGANEQYF.

This clonotype was recorded many times. The gene calls are TRBV5-1 and TRBJ2-2; weak D call: TRBD2 (6 bases). Germline V gene sequence: CDR1 SGHRS, CDR2 YFSETQ. The CDR3 is 16 amino acids. Trimming took 4 bases from V and 4 from J, leaving 17 bases between them. The CDR3 coding sequence is TGCGCCAGCAGCCCGACTAGGTCAGGGACCACCGGGGAGCTGTTTTTT. Its translation: CASSPTRSGTTGELFF.

This sequence joins TRBV20-1 and TRBJ2-3, with 11 bases identical to TRBD2. This CDR3 has 16 residues. Germline V gives CDR1 DFQATT, CDR2 SNEGSKA (reference sequence). V shed 6 bases, J shed 6 bases, and the junction held 14 bases outside the gene matches. CDR3 DNA: TGCAGTGCCGCGATTAGCGGGGGGGCCTGGGTGGATACGCAGTATTTT. Translated: CSAAISGGAWVDTQYF.

This chain connects TRBV20-1 to TRBJ2-7; 7 bases fit TRBD2. Per the germline V gene, CDR1 is DFQATT and CDR2 is SNEGSKA (reference sequence). There are 14 residues in the CDR3. V lost 1 base, J lost 3 bases, and 6 bases stayed unmatched. The CDR3 DNA is TGCAGTGCTAGAGTAGAGGGAGGGCACTACGAGCAGTACTTC. This translates into CSARVEGGHYEQYF.

V gene TRBV30 combines with J gene TRBJ1-2; D gene uncertain. The CDR3 loop spans 13 amino acids. CDR1 is GTSNPN and CDR2 is SVGIG in the germline V gene (reference sequence). The V gene lost 0 bases and the J gene lost 7 bases, with 12 bases spanning the gap. CDR3 loop: CAWSVKNGGGYTF. The CDR3 DNA sequence: TGTGCCTGGAGTGTAAAGAACGGCGGTGGCTACACCTTC.

Ten or more counts support this clonotype. The V call is TRBV10-3, the J call TRBJ1-1; D is perhaps TRBD1 (6 bases). This CDR3 is built from 15 residues. The V gene lost 0 bases and the J gene lost 1 base, with 9 bases spanning the gap. Germline lookup yields CDR1 ENHRY and CDR2 SYGVKD. CDR3 loop: CAISESGTTNTEAFF. The DNA of the CDR3 is TGTGCCATCAGTGAGTCCGGGACAACGAACACTGAAGCTTTCTTT.

Comments on this clonotype: A much more abundant neighbour one base away suggests this may be a read error. V usage is TRBV5-8 and J usage is TRBJ1-5; D not certain. The CDR3 covers 15 residues. Trimming left V 6 bases short and J 2 bases short, with 15 bases between. Germline lookup yields CDR1 SGHTS and CDR2 YDEGEE. In DNA, the CDR3 is TGTGCCAGCAACTGGACGGCCGGTGGCAATCAGCCCCAGCATTTT. It specifies CASNWTAGGNQPQHF.

The V gene is TRBV6-1, the J gene TRBJ1-1; D gene ambiguous. Trimming removed 7 bases from V and 7 bases from J, with 16 bases in between. Germline loops: CDR1 MNHNS, CDR2 SASEGT. The CDR3 covers 13 residues. The CDR3 DNA reads as TGTGCCAGCATAGGGCAGGTTACCAGTGAAGCTTTCTTT. It specifies CASIGQVTSEAFF.

The chain employs TRBV10-3 and TRBJ2-1, with TRBD2 matching 7 bases. V lost 2 bases, J lost 8 bases, and 6 bases stayed unmatched. The CDR3 extends over 14 amino acids. Germline V CDR1 and CDR2: ENHRY, SYGVKD. The CDR3 sequence: CAISERRGNDEQFF. The CDR3 DNA sequence: TGTGCCATCAGTGAGCGGCGGGGGAACGATGAGCAGTTCTTC.

This clonotype was observed many times. One junction end does not reproduce the germline sequence, and a read error may be involved. The J gene is TRBJ1-1, the V gene TRBV4-1; D is uncertain. The V gene's germline CDR1 is MGHRA and CDR2 YSYEKL. This CDR3 comprises 13 residues. CDR3 region: CASSPPMNTEAFF. In DNA, the CDR3 is TGTGCCAGCAGCCCACCAATGAACACTGAAGCTTTCTTT.

The chain links TRBV7-9 to TRBJ2-5; D unclear. This CDR3 is built from 14 residues. Germline V lookup: CDR1 SEHNR, CDR2 FQNEAQ (reference sequence). V was trimmed by 3 bases and J by 4 bases, leaving 12 bases between them. CDR3 nucleotides: TGTGCCAGCAGCTTTTCAGGTTTCTCAGAGACCCAGTACTTC. As protein: CASSFSGFSETQYF.

This clonotype was detected many times. The chain is built from TRBV30 and TRBJ2-5, with TRBD2 identical over 7 bases. The CDR3 length is 13 residues. From germline, CDR1 is GTSNPN and CDR2 SVGIG (reference sequence). J gave up 1 base and V 2 bases, and 1 base lay outside the gene matches. The CDR3 loop reads CAWSSGVQETQYF. The CDR3 DNA sequence: TGTGCCTGGAGTAGCGGGGTCCAAGAGACCCAGTACTTC.

This clonotype showed up just a few times. This rearrangement joins TRBV6-1 to TRBJ1-1; TRBD1 is a possible D gene (5 bases). This CDR3 has 13 residues. V lost 7 bases and J lost 5, with 14 bases in between. Germline CDR1 MNHNS, CDR2 SASEGT. The CDR3 sequence is CASMSGILTEAFF. DNA for the CDR3: TGTGCCAGCATGTCAGGGATTTTAACTGAAGCTTTCTTT.

This clonotype was seen only a few times. The rearrangement joins TRBV24-1 to TRBJ2-1, with no clear D. The length of the CDR3 is 14 residues. V lost 5 bases and J 4 bases, leaving 11 bases between the germline ends. Germline V gene sequence: CDR1 KGHDR, CDR2 SFDVKD. The CDR3 is CATSVRGPYNEQFF. CDR3 nucleotides: TGTGCCACCAGTGTCCGCGGACCGTACAATGAGCAGTTCTTC.